This T cell receptor beta chain was identified during a study of response to subunit inactivated influenza vaccine. Study observations and caveats: Seasonal influenza vaccination, on each occasion, was suggested by the authors to recruit few new T cells.

The V and J ends lost 3 bases and 3 bases respectively, with 11 bases between them. In germline, CDR1 is MGHRA, CDR2 YSYEKL. The CDR3 extends over 14 amino acids. One entry per CDR3 protein results from TCRdb running MiXCR on the RT-PCR reads. The sample lists approximately 700,000 distinct CDR3 sequences, approximately 14% occurring once. This clonotype turned up a few times. What it binds is not known. This sequence originates from a man aged 50 to 60 who received an inactivated influenza vaccine. The sample in question was PBMCs from blood, obtained 11 to 12 days after vaccination. This chain links TRBV4-1 with TRBJ1-1; a weak D match, TRBD1 (6 bases). The CDR3 spells CASSHAHRDTEAFF. The CDR3 nucleotides are TGCGCCAGCAGCCACGCTCACAGGGACACTGAAGCTTTCTTT.